This T cell receptor beta chain was identified during a study of PD-1 blockade in classical Hodgkin lymphoma. General observations from the study: The origin of the repertoire differences remains undefined, with disease activity or prior therapy as possible causes. Patients who responded completely had about the same baseline diversity as newly diagnosed patients.

Regarding this clone: Its matching antigen is unknown.

Exposure to brentuximab vedotin varied, and each patient had relapsed following autologous stem cell transplantation. V was trimmed by 4 bases and J by 4 bases, leaving 15 bases between them. The CDR3 covers 14 residues. Germline CDR1 SGHDT, CDR2 YYEEEE. Clones were sequenced by immunoSEQ multiplex PCR, and TCRdb holds only the in-frame ones, with some missing. Of roughly 41,000 clones detected, 88% appear once; the ten largest clones hold more than 6.5%. The sequences come from peripheral blood mononuclear cells (PBMCs), collected before the second cycle of nivolumab. This chain uses TRBV5-6 with TRBJ2-7, with no clear D. This TCR derives from a human donor with classical Hodgkin lymphoma. CDR3 sequence reads: CASSLGVLGYEQYF. CDR3 DNA sequence: TGTGCCAGCAGCCTTGGCGTTCTTGGGTACGAGCAGTACTTC.